This TCR beta chain emerged from a study of blood T cell repertoires in COVID-19. Background on the study: T cells, B-cell-depleted T cells, or PBMCs supplied cDNA or gDNA.

Germline lookup yields CDR1 LNHDA and CDR2 SQIVND (reference sequence). The germline V and J ends were trimmed by 3 bases and 4 bases, with 13 bases remaining between them. There are 15 residues in the CDR3. Under the authors' procedure: Researchers report that nucleated cell counts were estimated from reference gene primer amplification. Clones were sequenced by immunoSEQ multiplex PCR, and TCRdb holds only the in-frame ones, with some missing. V, J and clone size are taken as reported in that table, and D and trimming were inferred from the DNA itself. In the table there are some 73,000 clones, 82% of which are singletons.

The chain carries TRBV19 and TRBJ2-1, with D perhaps matching TRBD1 (6 bases). The sequenced material came from peripheral blood. This TCR came from a woman aged 55-70 years with acute or convalescent COVID-19. CDR3 in amino acids: CASSIKGGPYNEQFF. As DNA, the CDR3 is TGTGCCAGTAGTATTAAAGGGGGTCCGTACAATGAGCAGTTCTTC.